These 16 T cell receptor beta chains share one sample of origin, sequenced in a study of shared clonotypes between healthy human individuals. The assay was immunoSEQ multiplex PCR, and TCRdb's table has in-frame clones only and misses some. This table has some 490,000 clones, around 85% appearing once. Specimen: PBMCs. The origin of the receptors is a woman aged 40-49 years in good health. Some clones in this sample may be carry-over from other donors' samples.

V gene TRBV6-5 combines with J gene TRBJ2-7; 12 bases agree with TRBD2. The germline CDR1 and CDR2 sequences are MNHEY and SVGAGI. The CDR3 consists of 14 residues. The V gene end was trimmed by 7 bases and the J gene end by 3 bases; junction bases not matched to a gene: 4. The CDR3 DNA follows: TGTGCCAGCACCAAGGGACTAGCGGGCTACGAGCAGTACTTC. Translated: CASTKGLAGYEQYF.

The DNA for the CDR3 is TGTGCCAGCAGCCCTCAGGGGGTTGGCTACACCTTC. Amino acid sequence: CASSPQGVGYTF. The chain employs TRBV27 and TRBJ1-2; 7 bases map to TRBD1. CDR1 and CDR2 from the germline V gene are MNHEY and SMNVEV (reference sequence). This CDR3 is 12 amino acids long. Germline trimming cut 6 bases from V and 7 bases from J; bases unmatched to any gene: 5.

The chain joins TRBV19 to TRBJ1-5; 7 bases agree with TRBD1. This CDR3 has 15 amino acids. J was trimmed by 6 bases and V by 5 bases; bases with no gene match: 10. Germline CDR1 and CDR2: LNHDA and SQIVND (reference sequence). The CDR3 nucleotides read TGTGCCAGTAGTGCCTACAGGGACAGTAGTCAGCCCCAGCATTTT. This translates into CASSAYRDSSQPQHF.

The V and J genes are TRBV18 and TRBJ1-1; TRBD1 matches 7 bases. J gave up 4 bases and V 3 bases, and 2 bases lay outside the gene matches. CDR1 is KGHSH and CDR2 is LQKENI in the germline V gene. The CDR3 runs to 13 residues. For the CDR3, the DNA is TGTGCCAGCTCACCCGGACAGGTCACTGAAGCTTTCTTT. Its protein product is CASSPGQVTEAFF.

Many counts were recorded for this clone. The genes are TRBV7-2 and TRBJ1-5, with unresolved D. This CDR3 spans 13 amino acids. V was cut by 1 base and J by 4 bases, with 5 bases left in between. Germline V gives CDR1 SGHTA, CDR2 FQGNSA. CDR3 sequence (DNA): TGTGCCAGCAGCTTAGAAGCTAATCAGCCCCAGCATTTT. Amino acids: CASSLEANQPQHF.

The CDR3 protein is CASSPDRDRGTDTQYF. The CDR3 nucleotides are TGTGCCAGCTCACCAGACCGGGACAGGGGCACAGATACGCAGTATTTT. The rearrangement joins TRBV18 to TRBJ2-3; 9 bases are shared with TRBD1. CDR1 and CDR2 (germline): KGHSH, LQKENI. This CDR3 has 16 residues. V lost 2 bases, J lost 1 base, and 4 bases stayed unmatched. Using reference TRBV18 and TRBJ2-3 for the parts outside the CDR3, the full variable domain is NAGVMQNPRHLVRRRGQEARLRCSPMKGHSHVYWYRQLPEEGLKFMVYLQKENIIDESGMPKERFSAEFPKEGPSILRIQQVVRGDSAAYFCASSPDRDRGTDTQYFGPGTRLTVL.

The chain uses TRBV18 and TRBJ1-5; TRBD1 aligns across 7 bases. The V and J ends lost 2 bases and 7 bases, in that order; junction bases with no gene match: 8. In germline, CDR1 is KGHSH, CDR2 LQKENI. The CDR3 runs to 15 residues. The CDR3 here is CASSPNRGVEQPQHF. In nucleotides, the CDR3 is TGTGCCAGCTCACCAAACAGGGGAGTTGAGCAGCCCCAGCATTTT.

The table lists this clone with a count of one. A much larger clone lies a single base off, so this may be a read error. V gene TRBV7-2 combines with J gene TRBJ2-3; TRBD2 agrees at 14 bases. This CDR3 region has 17 residues. The germline CDR1 and CDR2 sequences are SGHTA and FQGNSA. V was clipped by 1 base and J by 5 bases; unmatched bases: 5. CDR3 protein: CASSLGTSGRRVDTQYF. CDR3 coding DNA: TGTGCCAGCAGCTTAGGGACTAGCGGGAGGCGAGTAGATACGCAGTATTTT.

CDR3 DNA sequence: TGCAGCGTAGGACGGGGAAACACTGAAGCTTTCTTT. Encoded protein: CSVGRGNTEAFF. The chain links TRBV29-1 to TRBJ1-1; no clear D gene. From germline, CDR1 is SQVTM and CDR2 ANQGSEA. The CDR3 consists of 12 residues. V lost 6 bases and J lost 2, with 10 bases in between.

This chain uses TRBV20-1 with TRBJ2-7; D unresolved. V dropped 5 bases and J dropped 5 bases, with 10 bases sitting between them. In germline, CDR1 is DFQATT, CDR2 SNEGSKA (reference sequence). CDR3 length: 11 residues. The DNA for the CDR3 is TGCAGTGCTCAGAGCAGTAACGAGCAGTACTTC. Its protein product is CSAQSSNEQYF.

The chain is built from TRBV18 and TRBJ2-1, with TRBD2 matching over 10 bases. The CDR3 has 16 amino acids. Germline V gives CDR1 KGHSH, CDR2 LQKENI. Trimming cost V 3 bases and J 2 bases; bases outside gene matches: 4. The CDR3 sequence: CASSPSGREPYNEQFF. The CDR3 DNA sequence: TGTGCCAGCTCACCCAGCGGGAGGGAACCCTACAATGAGCAGTTCTTC.

To note about this clone: A read error is the likely source, as a far larger clone sits one nucleotide away. The sample contains more than one DNA sequence encoding this CDR3. The chain employs TRBV5-1 and TRBJ1-4, with TRBD1 matching 8 bases. Germline loops: CDR1 SGHRS, CDR2 YFSETQ. The CDR3 consists of 14 residues. CDR3 protein: CASSADREGEKLFF. CDR3 sequence (DNA): TGCGCCAGCAGCGCGGACAGGGAGGGGGAAAAACTATTTTTT. Filled out from reference TRBV5-1 and TRBJ1-4, the complete variable domain reads KAGVTQTPRYLIKTRGQQVTLSCSPISGHRSVSWYQQTPGQGLQFLFEYFSETQRNKGNFPGRFSGRQFSNSRSEMNVSTLELGDSALYLCASSADREGEKLFFGSGTQLSVL.

This chain joins TRBV30 and TRBJ1-2, with TRBD1 as a possible D gene (6 bases). The V gene lost 4 bases and the J gene lost 7 bases, with 22 bases spanning the gap. The germline CDR1 and CDR2 sequences are GTSNPN and SVGIG (reference sequence). CDR3 size: 15 residues. The CDR3 spells CAWITGKGIGSGYTF. As DNA, the CDR3 is TGTGCCTGGATCACAGGGAAGGGGATTGGTTCTGGCTACACCTTC.

As regards this clone: A read error likely explains this, since a far larger clone differs by one base. The V call is TRBV2, the J call TRBJ2-6, with a possible D match to TRBD1 (7 bases). CDR3 length: 19 amino acids. The germline V gene encodes CDR1 SNHLY and CDR2 FYNNEI. Deletions cut 5 bases from V and 0 bases from J, with 20 bases between. CDR3 bases: TGTGCCAGCAGTAACAGGGGACTCAACCAGAGCTCTGGGGCCAACGTCCTGACTTTC. It is translated as CASSNRGLNQSSGANVLTF.

Details on this clone: A far more abundant clone sits one base away, making this likely a read error. The chain has TRBV7-9 and TRBJ1-5; TRBD1 aligns across 7 bases. CDR3 length equals 13 residues. Germline V gene data show CDR1 as SEHNR and CDR2 as FQNEAQ (reference sequence). CDR3 residues: CVSSPEGAQPQHF. In nucleotides, the CDR3 is TGTGTCAGCAGCCCAGAGGGGGCTCAGCCCCAGCATTTT.

Remarks on this clone: A far larger clone lies a single base away; this is likely a read error. This chain uses TRBV30 with TRBJ1-4; D is ambiguous. Germline lookup yields CDR1 GTSNPN and CDR2 SVGIG (reference sequence). CDR3 length: 15 amino acids. DNA for the CDR3: TGTGCCAGGAGTGTACTGGGCGGGACTAATGAAAAACTGTTTTTT. Encoded protein: CARSVLGGTNEKLFF.